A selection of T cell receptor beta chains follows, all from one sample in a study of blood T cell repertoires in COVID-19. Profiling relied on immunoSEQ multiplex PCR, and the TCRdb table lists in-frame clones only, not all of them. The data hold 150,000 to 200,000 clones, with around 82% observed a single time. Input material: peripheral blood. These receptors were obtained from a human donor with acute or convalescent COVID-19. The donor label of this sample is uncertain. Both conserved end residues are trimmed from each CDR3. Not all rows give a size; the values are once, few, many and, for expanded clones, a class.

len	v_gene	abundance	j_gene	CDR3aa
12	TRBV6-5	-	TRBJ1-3	ASSFSSSGNTIY
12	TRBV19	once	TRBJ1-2	ASSMGDNRYGYT
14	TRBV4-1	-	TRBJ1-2	ASSQIGGGVSYGYT
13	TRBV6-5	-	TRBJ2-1	ASRGAGGPYNEQF
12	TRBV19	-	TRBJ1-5	ASSDPQGNQPQH
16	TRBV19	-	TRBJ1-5	ASSPGPTGLISNQPQH
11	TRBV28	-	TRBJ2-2	ASSPQDTGELF
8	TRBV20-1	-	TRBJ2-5	SGGHETQY
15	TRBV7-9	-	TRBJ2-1	ASDVPGAGSSYNEQF
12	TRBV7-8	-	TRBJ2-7	ASRGTGRIYEQY
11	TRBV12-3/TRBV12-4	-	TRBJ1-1	ASGTGVNTEAF
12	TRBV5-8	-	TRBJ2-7	ASSLVARSYEQY
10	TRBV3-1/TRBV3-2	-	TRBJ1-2	ASSHNREGYT
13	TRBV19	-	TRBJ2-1	ASSAPGGSWNEQF